This TCR beta chain originates from a study of blood T cell repertoires in COVID-19. Study as a whole: Sites across the United States, Italy and Spain contributed samples from acute and convalescent COVID-19. From T cells, B-cell-depleted T cells, or PBMCs came the material, which was cDNA or gDNA.

Sequencing used immunoSEQ multiplex PCR; TCRdb keeps in-frame clones, though not all of them. The profile shows about 82,000 clones, around 85% of them singletons. The ends were cut back, 7 bases at V and 4 bases at J, with 12 bases in the middle. Germline V gene data show CDR1 as SGHTS and CDR2 as YDEGEE. This CDR3 comprises 12 residues. This receptor was identified in a man at least 80 years old with active or convalescent COVID-19. Sequencing was done on a sample of peripheral blood. The J gene is TRBJ2-7, the V gene TRBV5-8; possible D gene TRBD1, 5 bases. The CDR3 sequence: CASRYPGYEQYV. The CDR3 coding sequence is TGTGCCAGCCGATATCCAGGGTACGAGCAGTACGTC.